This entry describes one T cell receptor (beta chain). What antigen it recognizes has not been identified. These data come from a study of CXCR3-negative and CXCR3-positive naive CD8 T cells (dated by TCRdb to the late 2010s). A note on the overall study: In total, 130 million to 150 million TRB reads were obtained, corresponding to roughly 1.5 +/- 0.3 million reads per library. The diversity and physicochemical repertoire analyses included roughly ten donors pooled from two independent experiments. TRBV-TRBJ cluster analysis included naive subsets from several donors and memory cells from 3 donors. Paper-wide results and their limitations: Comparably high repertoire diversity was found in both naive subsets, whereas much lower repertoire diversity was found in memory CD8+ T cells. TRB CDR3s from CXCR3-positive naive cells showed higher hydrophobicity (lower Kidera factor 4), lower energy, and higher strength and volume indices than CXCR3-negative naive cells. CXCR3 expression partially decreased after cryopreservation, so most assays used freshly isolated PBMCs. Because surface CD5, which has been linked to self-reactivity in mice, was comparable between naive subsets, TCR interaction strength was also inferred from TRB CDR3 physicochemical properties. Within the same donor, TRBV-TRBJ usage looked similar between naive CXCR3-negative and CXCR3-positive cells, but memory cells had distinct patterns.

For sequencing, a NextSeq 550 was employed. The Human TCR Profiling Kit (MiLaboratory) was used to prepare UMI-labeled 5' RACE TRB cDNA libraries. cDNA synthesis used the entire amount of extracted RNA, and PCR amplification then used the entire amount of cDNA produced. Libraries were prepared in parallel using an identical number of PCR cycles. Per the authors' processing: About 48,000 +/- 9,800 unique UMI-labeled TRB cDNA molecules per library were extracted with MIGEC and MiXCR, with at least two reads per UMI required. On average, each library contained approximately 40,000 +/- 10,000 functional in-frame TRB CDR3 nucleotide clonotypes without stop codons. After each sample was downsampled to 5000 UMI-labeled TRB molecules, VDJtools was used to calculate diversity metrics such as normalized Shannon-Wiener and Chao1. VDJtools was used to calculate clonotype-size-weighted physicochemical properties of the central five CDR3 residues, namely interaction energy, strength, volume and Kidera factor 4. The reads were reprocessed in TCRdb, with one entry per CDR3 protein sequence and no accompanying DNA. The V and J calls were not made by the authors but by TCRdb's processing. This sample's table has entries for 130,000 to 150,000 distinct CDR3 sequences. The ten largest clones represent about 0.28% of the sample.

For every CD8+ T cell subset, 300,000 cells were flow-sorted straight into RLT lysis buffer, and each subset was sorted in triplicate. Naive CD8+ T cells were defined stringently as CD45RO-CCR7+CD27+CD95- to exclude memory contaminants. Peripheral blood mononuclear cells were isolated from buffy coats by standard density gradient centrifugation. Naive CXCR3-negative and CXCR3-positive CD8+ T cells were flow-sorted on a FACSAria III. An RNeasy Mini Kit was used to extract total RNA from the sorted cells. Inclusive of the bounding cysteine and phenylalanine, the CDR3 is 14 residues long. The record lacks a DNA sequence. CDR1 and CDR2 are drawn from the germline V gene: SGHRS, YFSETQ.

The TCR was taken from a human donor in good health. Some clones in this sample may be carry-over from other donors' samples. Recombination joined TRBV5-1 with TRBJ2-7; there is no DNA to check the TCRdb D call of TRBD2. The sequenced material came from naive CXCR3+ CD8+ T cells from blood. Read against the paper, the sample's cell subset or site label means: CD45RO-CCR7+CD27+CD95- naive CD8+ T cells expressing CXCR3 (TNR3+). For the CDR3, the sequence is CASSWTSGAYEQYF.